This T cell receptor beta chain was sequenced during a study of early T cells in non-severe SARS-CoV-2 infection. Individual cDNA molecules received unique molecular identifiers. MiXCR was run by TCRdb on the 5' RACE reads, yielding one entry per CDR3 protein. The sample lists about 31,000 distinct CDR3 sequences, 5% to 6% occurring once. CDR1 and CDR2 from the germline V gene are SNHLY and FYNNEI. Trimming left V 7 bases short and J 5 bases short, with 12 bases between. The CDR3 is made up of 13 amino acids. This clonotype was seen a handful of times. Its specificity is unknown. Study-level points and caveats: Lookups in VDJdb leaned toward anti-spike CD8 responses and missed private and CD4 specificities.

The specimen was whole blood. This chain uses TRBV2 with TRBJ1-5, with D perhaps matching TRBD1 (6 bases). This clonotype originated in an adult who was a healthcare worker with PCR-confirmed SARS-CoV-2 infection or an uninfected control (not recorded which). The CDR3 nucleotides read TGTGCCAGCAACCGGGACACTTATCAGCCCCAGCATTTT. Translated, it gives CASNRDTYQPQHF.